The T cell receptor beta chain under discussion was sequenced for a study of post-analysis software for immune sequencing data. Overall study: Relapsing-remitting, secondary progressive and progressive-relapsing multiple sclerosis were all included among the disease courses. The study's findings and limits: Among multiple sclerosis patients, normalized Chao1 diversity was significantly below that of controls. F measure showed strong co-clustering of same-batch samples. The study found TRBV5-6, TRBV5-1 and TRBV20-1 among about five TRBV segments more frequent in patients than controls.

Libraries were made from TCR beta cDNA, and they carried unique molecular identifiers. Some 500,000 cDNA molecules were obtained per 1 to 10 million input T cells. TCRdb used MiXCR to reprocess the PCR reads, holding one entry per CDR3 protein. The sample comprises about 200,000 distinct CDR3 sequences, 29% of which are singletons, and 3% to 4% rests with the top ten. The V end lost 3 bases, the J end lost 0 bases, and 5 bases lay between the germline ends. The CDR3 has 13 amino acids. Looked up from germline, CDR1 is SGHAT and CDR2 is FQNNGV. Comment on this clonotype: Antigen: not known.

Sequencing input: blood. The receptor's source is a girl between 2 and 17 years old with multiple sclerosis. The chain combines TRBV11-2 with TRBJ2-5; no clear D gene. CDR3 coding DNA: TGTGCCAGCAGCTTCCTGTACCAAGAGACCCAGTACTTC. Protein product: CASSFLYQETQYF.